This note documents a single TCR beta chain sequence. The data belong to a study of blood T cell repertoires in COVID-19. Clones were sequenced by immunoSEQ multiplex PCR, and TCRdb holds only the in-frame ones, with some missing. Among under 350,000 clones listed, 70% to 90% were seen once. This CDR3 has 15 amino acids. CDR1 WSHSY and CDR2 SAAADI come from the germline V gene. V was clipped by 0 bases and J by 6 bases; unmatched bases: 0. This sequence was found in a woman in her thirties or forties with acute COVID-19. Material: PBMCs or T cells enriched from blood (not recorded which). This chain joins TRBV10-2 and TRBJ1-6; TRBD1 aligns across 9 bases. This CDR3 reads CASSESGQGNSPLHF. The CDR3 nucleotides read TGCGCCAGCAGTGAGTCGGGACAGGGTAATTCACCCCTCCACTTT.